This T cell receptor (beta chain) originates from a study of blood T cells in healthy people across ages. Study results and caveats: Using unsorted PBMCs precluded a conclusive naive versus antigen-experienced comparison. As naive T cell percentage varied, TCR beta diversity correlated strongly with it. The study found more naive CD4+ cells and higher diversity in long-lived than aged donors.

Concerning this clonotype itself: What it binds is unknown.

Trimming removed 1 base from V and 6 bases from J; junction bases left unmatched: 7. Germline CDR1 is SEHNR and CDR2 is FQNEAQ (reference sequence). The CDR3 is made up of 16 amino acids. A second PCR of about 7 to 11 cycles used a sample-barcoded 5' primer and a J-beta primer mix. TCRdb reprocessed the 5' RACE reads via MiXCR and lists one record per CDR3 protein. The sample comprises around 1.7 million distinct CDR3 sequences, roughly 27% of which are singletons, and about 7.7% rests with the top ten. The receptor was isolated from a woman aged 30 to 39 in good health. The sample consisted of blood. This sequence joins TRBV7-9 and TRBJ1-5; 9 nucleotides match TRBD1. CDR3 sequence: CASSLVWDRVGQPQHF. The CDR3 nucleotides are TGTGCCAGCAGCTTAGTTTGGGACAGGGTCGGTCAGCCCCAGCATTTT.